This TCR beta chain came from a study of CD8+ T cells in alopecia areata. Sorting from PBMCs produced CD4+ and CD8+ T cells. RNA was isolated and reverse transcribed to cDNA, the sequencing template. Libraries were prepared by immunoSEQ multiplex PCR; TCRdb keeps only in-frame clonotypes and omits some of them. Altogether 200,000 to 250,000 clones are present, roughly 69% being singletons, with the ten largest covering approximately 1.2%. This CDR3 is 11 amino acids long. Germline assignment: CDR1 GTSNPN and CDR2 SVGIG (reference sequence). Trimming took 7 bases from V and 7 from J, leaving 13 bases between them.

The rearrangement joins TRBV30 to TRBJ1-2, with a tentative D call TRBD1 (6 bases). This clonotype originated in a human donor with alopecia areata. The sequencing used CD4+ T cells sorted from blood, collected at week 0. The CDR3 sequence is CASSTGGGYTF. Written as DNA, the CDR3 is TGTGCCTCCTCGACAGGAGGTGGCTACACCTTC. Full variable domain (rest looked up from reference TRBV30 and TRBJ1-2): SQTIHQWPATLVQPVGSPLSLECTVEGTSNPNLYWYRQAAGRGLQLLFYSVGIGQISSEVPQNLSASRPQDRQFILSSKKLLLSDSGFYLCASSTGGGYTFGSGTRLTVV.